The 12 T cell receptor beta chains below come from one sample, sequenced in a study of blood T cell repertoires in COVID-19. Assay: immunoSEQ multiplex PCR; the TCRdb copy retains only in-frame clones and omits some. The sample lists approximately 200,000 clones, around 81% occurring once. The sequencing input was peripheral blood. The receptors come from a woman aged 55 to 70 with acute or convalescent COVID-19.

The J gene is TRBJ1-2, the V gene TRBV28; perhaps TRBD1 as D (5 bases). CDR3 size: 13 residues. CDR1 and CDR2 from the germline V gene are MDHEN and SYDVKM. Between the trimmed V and J ends, which lost 2 bases and 5 bases, there was a span of 9 bases. CDR3: CASSLRQLYGYTF. The CDR3, as DNA: TGTGCCAGCAGTTTAAGACAGTTATATGGCTACACCTTC.

The chain carries TRBV13 and TRBJ2-1, with D perhaps matching TRBD2 (6 bases). The CDR3 has 16 amino acids. V gave up 0 bases and J gave up 1 base, with 10 bases separating them. CDR1 PRHDT and CDR2 FYEKMQ come from the germline V gene (reference sequence). The CDR3 reads CASSLGRLESYNEQFF. The DNA of the CDR3 is TGTGCCAGCAGCTTAGGGAGACTAGAGTCCTACAATGAGCAGTTCTTC.

The chain links TRBV5-1 to TRBJ1-1, with a possible D match to TRBD1 (5 bases). This CDR3 has 14 residues. Germline V gene lookup returns CDR1 SGHRS and CDR2 YFSETQ. Trimming removed 0 bases from V and 5 bases from J, with 11 bases in between. For the CDR3, the DNA is TGCGCCAGCAGCTTGGACGGGGCGGGAACTGAAGCTTTCTTT. Its protein is CASSLDGAGTEAFF.

The chain couples TRBV18 to TRBJ1-2, with 7 bases lining up with TRBD1. J gave up 4 bases and V 3 bases, and 2 bases lay outside the gene matches. The CDR3 loop spans 13 amino acids. Germline V gives CDR1 KGHSH, CDR2 LQKENI. CDR3 in DNA: TGTGCCAGCTCACCGGGACAGCGCTATGGCTACACCTTC. It translates to CASSPGQRYGYTF.

The V call is TRBV27, the J call TRBJ1-1; a weak D match, TRBD1 (6 bases). The CDR3 has 15 amino acids. CDR1 and CDR2 from the germline V gene are MNHEY and SMNVEV (reference sequence). V was clipped by 6 bases and J by 4 bases, with 18 bases between them. In DNA, the CDR3 is TGTGCCAGCAGGAAGAGGCGGGGGCTCGGCACTGAAGCTTTCTTT. Translation: CASRKRRGLGTEAFF.

The chain carries TRBV5-6 and TRBJ2-7, with TRBD1 matching 9 bases. The CDR3 has 15 residues. V trimming: 4 bases; J trimming: 1 base; junction bases outside the gene matches: 6. Germline assignment: CDR1 SGHDT and CDR2 YYEEEE. The CDR3 protein is CASSRGQGGSYEQYF. As DNA, the CDR3 is TGTGCCAGCAGCAGGGGACAGGGAGGATCCTACGAGCAGTACTTC.

The chain combines TRBV7-9 with TRBJ1-1; D ambiguous. This CDR3 region has 13 residues. Germline V CDR1 and CDR2: SEHNR, FQNEAQ (reference sequence). V lost 7 bases, J lost 1 base, and 10 bases lay in between. The CDR3 sequence is CASTPTGNTEAFF. DNA of the CDR3: TGTGCCAGCACCCCTACCGGGAACACTGAAGCTTTCTTT.

This sequence joins TRBV6-2 or TRBV6-3 and TRBJ2-3; D gene uncertain. V was clipped by 4 bases and J by 2 bases, with 13 bases between them. The germline V gene has CDR1 MNHEY and CDR2 SVGEGT. The CDR3 length is 15 residues. The CDR3 loop is CASSSRGRVTDTQYF. The CDR3 coding sequence is TGTGCCAGCAGTTCTCGTGGGCGCGTCACAGATACGCAGTATTTT.

The chain's CDR3 is CASSSYSGNTIYF. DNA of the CDR3: TGTGCCAGCAGTTCCTACTCTGGAAACACCATATATTTT. This chain joins TRBV28 and TRBJ1-3, with D hard to call. Germline assignment: CDR1 MDHEN and CDR2 SYDVKM. The CDR3 contains 13 residues. V was shortened by 4 bases and J by 0 bases, with 4 bases between the two germline ends.

This chain's CDR3 is CASSQDPGGSVQETQYF. The CDR3 nucleotides are TGTGCCAGCAGCCAAGACCCCGGGGGGTCGGTCCAAGAGACCCAGTACTTC. This chain links TRBV4-2 with TRBJ2-5, with 7 bases matching TRBD2. The CDR3 spans 17 residues. In germline, CDR1 is LGHNA, CDR2 YNFKEQ. V lost 0 bases to trimming and J lost 1 base; unmatched junction nucleotides: 8.

The chain couples TRBV6-2 or TRBV6-3 to TRBJ1-1, with no clear D. The V end lost 0 bases, the J end lost 0 bases, and 8 bases lay between the germline ends. Looked up from germline, CDR1 is MNHEY and CDR2 is SVGEGT. The CDR3 is 15 amino acids. CDR3 amino acids: CASSYSPGMNTEAFF. Here the CDR3 DNA reads TGTGCCAGCAGTTACTCGCCAGGAATGAACACTGAAGCTTTCTTT.

This clone was seen only once. J is TRBJ2-3 and V is TRBV11-2, with 7 bases identical to TRBD2. The CDR3 totals 17 residues. Germline lookup yields CDR1 SGHAT and CDR2 FQNNGV. The trim removed 5 bases at V and 1 base at J, leaving 12 bases unmatched. The CDR3 DNA follows: TGTGCCAGCAGCCCCCGCGTTCAGAGCGGGGGCACAGATACGCAGTATTTT. Encoded protein: CASSPRVQSGGTDTQYF.